The clone carrying this T cell receptor (beta chain) was recorded at least ten times. Antigen specificity is unknown. The cDNA was synthesized by 5'RACE incorporating 10-nucleotide random UMIs. TCRdb used MiXCR to reprocess the 5' RACE reads, holding one entry per CDR3 protein. This table holds more than 45,000 distinct CDR3 sequences, roughly 2.5% found once. These data belong to a study of neurological immune-mediated disorders. Whole-study findings and limits: In HTLV-1-associated myelopathy, TCR clonal expansion was greatest, and in multiple sclerosis it was least, below healthy controls.

V was clipped by 4 bases and J by 3 bases, with 14 bases between them. The CDR3 is made up of 14 amino acids. Germline V CDR1 and CDR2: SGHDT, YYEEEE. The unsorted libraries originated from 2 million PBMCs that had been stored at -80 C. V usage is TRBV5-6 and J usage is TRBJ2-7; D is tentatively TRBD1 or TRBD2 (5 bases each). This TCR came from a man aged 45-65 years with multiple sclerosis. Material for sequencing was PBMCs. The CDR3 region is CASSPGDGNYEQYF. CDR3 sequence (DNA): TGTGCCAGCAGCCCTGGGGACGGGAACTACGAGCAGTACTTC. Looking up the rest from reference TRBV5-6 and TRBJ2-7 gives the full variable domain: DAGVTQSPTHLIKTRGQQVTLRCSPKSGHDTVSWYQQALGQGPQFIFQYYEEEERQRGNFPDRFSGHQFPNYSSELNVNALLLGDSALYLCASSPGDGNYEQYFGPGTRLTVT.